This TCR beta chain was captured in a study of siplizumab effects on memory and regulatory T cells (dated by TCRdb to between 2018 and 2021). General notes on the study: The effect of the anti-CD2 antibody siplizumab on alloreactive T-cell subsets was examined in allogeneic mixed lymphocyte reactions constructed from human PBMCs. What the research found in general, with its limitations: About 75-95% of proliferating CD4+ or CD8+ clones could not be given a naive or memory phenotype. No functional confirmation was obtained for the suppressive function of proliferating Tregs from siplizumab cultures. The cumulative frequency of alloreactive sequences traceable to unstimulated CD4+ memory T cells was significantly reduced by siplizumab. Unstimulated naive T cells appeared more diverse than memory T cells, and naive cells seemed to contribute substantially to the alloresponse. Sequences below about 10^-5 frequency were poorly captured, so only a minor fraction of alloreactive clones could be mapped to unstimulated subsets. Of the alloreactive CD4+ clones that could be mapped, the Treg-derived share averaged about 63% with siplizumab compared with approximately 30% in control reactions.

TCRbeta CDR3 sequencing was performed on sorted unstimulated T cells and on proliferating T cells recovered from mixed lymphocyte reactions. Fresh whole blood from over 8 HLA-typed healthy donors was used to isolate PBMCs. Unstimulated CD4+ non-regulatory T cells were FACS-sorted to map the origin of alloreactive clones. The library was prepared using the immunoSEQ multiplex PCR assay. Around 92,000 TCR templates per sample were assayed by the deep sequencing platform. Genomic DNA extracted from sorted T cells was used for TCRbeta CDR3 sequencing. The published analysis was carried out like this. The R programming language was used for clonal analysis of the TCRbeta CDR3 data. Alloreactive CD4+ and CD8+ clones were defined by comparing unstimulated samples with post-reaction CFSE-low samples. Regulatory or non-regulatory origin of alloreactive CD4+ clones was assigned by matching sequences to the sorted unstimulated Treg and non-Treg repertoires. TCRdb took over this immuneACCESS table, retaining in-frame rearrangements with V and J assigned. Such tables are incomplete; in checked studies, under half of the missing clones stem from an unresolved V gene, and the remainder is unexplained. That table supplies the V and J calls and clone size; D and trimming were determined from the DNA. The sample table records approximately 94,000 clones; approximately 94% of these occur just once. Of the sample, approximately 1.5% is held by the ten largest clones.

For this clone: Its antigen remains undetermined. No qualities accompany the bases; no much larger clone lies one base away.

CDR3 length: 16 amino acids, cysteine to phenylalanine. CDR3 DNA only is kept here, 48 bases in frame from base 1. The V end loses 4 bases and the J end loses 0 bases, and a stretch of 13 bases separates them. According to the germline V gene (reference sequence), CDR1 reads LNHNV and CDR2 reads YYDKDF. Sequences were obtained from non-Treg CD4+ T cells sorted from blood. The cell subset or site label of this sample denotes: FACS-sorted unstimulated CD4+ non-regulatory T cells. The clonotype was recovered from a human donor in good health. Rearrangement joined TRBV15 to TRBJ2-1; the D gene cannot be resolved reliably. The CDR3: CATSTQIPASYNEQFF. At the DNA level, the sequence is TGTGCCACCAGCACTCAGATACCCGCCTCCTACAATGAGCAGTTCTTC.